Listed here is a single T cell receptor (beta chain). The data stem from a study of blood T cell repertoires in COVID-19. For the study at large: Spain, Italy and the United States supplied samples that represented acute and convalescent COVID-19. PBMCs, B-cell-depleted T cells, or T cells provided the cDNA or gDNA that made up the material.

Study processing details: Using reference gene primer amplification, nucleated cell counts were estimated. Libraries were prepared by immunoSEQ multiplex PCR; TCRdb keeps only in-frame clonotypes and omits some of them. V and J calls and clone size are those listed in that table; D and trimming were worked out from the DNA. Here the sample spans fewer than 300,000 clones, 80% to 95% being singletons. The clonotype was recovered from a person aged 18-30 years with COVID-19, enrolled during active disease. The sequencing input was peripheral blood.

CDR3: CASSGELARSYNEQFF. Here the CDR3 DNA reads TGTGCCAGCAGTGGGGAACTAGCGCGCTCCTACAATGAGCAGTTCTTC. This chain links TRBV2 with TRBJ2-1; TRBD2 aligns across 7 bases. CDR1 and CDR2 (germline): SNHLY, FYNNEI. J lost 0 bases, V lost 4 bases, and 6 bases had no gene match. The CDR3 has 16 residues.